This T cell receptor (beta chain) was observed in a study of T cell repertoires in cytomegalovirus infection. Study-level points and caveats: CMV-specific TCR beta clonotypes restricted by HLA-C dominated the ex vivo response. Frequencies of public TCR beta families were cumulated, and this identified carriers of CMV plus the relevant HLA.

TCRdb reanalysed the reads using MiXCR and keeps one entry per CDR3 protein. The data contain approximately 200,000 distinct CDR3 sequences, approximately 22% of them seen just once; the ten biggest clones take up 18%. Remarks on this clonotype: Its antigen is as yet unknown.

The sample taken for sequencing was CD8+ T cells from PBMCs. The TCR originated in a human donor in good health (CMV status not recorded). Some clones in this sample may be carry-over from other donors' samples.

The CDR3 is CASSFSGASGGAGEQFF. The DNA for the CDR3 is TGTGCCAGCAGCTTTTCCGGTGCTAGCGGGGGGGCAGGGGAGCAGTTCTTC. The chain is built from TRBV11-2 and TRBJ2-1, with 12 positions matching TRBD2. The CDR3 totals 17 residues. The V gene end was trimmed by 3 bases and the J gene end by 10 bases; junction bases not matched to a gene: 13. In germline, CDR1 is SGHAT, CDR2 FQNNGV.